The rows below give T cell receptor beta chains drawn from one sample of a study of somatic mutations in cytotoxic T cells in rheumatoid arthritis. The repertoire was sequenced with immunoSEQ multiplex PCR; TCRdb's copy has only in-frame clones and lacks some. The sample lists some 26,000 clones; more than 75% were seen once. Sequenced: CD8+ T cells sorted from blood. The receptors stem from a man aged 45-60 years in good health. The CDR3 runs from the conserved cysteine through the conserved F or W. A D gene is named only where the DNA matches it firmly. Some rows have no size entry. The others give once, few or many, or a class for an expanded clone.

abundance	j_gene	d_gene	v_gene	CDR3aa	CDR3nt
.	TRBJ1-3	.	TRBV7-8	CASSSKGNTIYF	TGTGCCAGCAGCTCAAAAGGAAACACCATATATTTT
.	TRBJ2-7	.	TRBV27	CASSLSGQGPYEQYF	TGTGCCAGCAGTTTATCGGGTCAGGGTCCCTACGAGCAGTACTTC
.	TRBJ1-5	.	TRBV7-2	CASSLVGTSSQPQHF	TGTGCCAGCAGCTTAGTGGGGACGTCGAGTCAGCCCCAGCATTTT
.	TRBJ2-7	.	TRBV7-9	CASSFLFYEQYF	TGTGCCAGCAGCTTCTTGTTCTACGAGCAGTACTTC
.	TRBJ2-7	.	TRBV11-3	CASSPGTFYEQYF	TGTGCCAGCAGCCCCGGGACTTTCTACGAGCAGTACTTC
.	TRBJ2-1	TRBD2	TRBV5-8	CASSSGLAEVYNEQFF	TGTGCCAGCAGCTCGGGACTAGCGGAGGTATACAATGAGCAGTTCTTC
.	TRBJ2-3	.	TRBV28	CASSYGSTDTQYF	TGTGCCAGCAGTTACGGGAGCACAGATACGCAGTATTTT
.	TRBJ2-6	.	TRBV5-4	CASSPKWASGANVLTF	TGTGCCAGCAGCCCCAAGTGGGCATCAGGGGCCAACGTCCTGACTTTC
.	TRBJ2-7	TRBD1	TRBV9	CASSPPGQGHEQYF	TGTGCCAGCAGCCCCCCGGGACAGGGCCACGAGCAGTACTTC
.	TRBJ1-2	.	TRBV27	CASSLSREVGYTF	TGTGCCAGCAGTTTATCTAGGGAGGTCGGCTACACCTTC
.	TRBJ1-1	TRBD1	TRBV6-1	CASTGLTGGGTEAFF	TGTGCCAGCACCGGATTGACAGGGGGAGGGACTGAAGCTTTCTTT
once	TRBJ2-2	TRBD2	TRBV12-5	CASELTSGMGGELFF	TGTGCTAGTGAGCTCACTAGCGGGATGGGCGGGGAGCTGTTTTTT
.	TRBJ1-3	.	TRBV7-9	CASSPRYSGNTIYF	TGTGCCAGCAGCCCCAGGTACTCTGGAAACACCATATATTTT
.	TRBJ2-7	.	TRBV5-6	CASSLGVGSYEQYF	TGTGCCAGCAGCTTGGGGGTGGGAAGCTACGAGCAGTACTTC
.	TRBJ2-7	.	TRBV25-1	CASSAVRDEQYF	TGTGCCAGCAGCGCCGTCAGGGACGAGCAGTACTTC
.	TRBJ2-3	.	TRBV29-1	CSVVERVATSTDTQYF	TGCAGCGTTGTTGAGCGGGTAGCAACTAGCACAGATACGCAGTATTTT
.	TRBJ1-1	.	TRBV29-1	CSVDGGVVTEAFF	TGCAGCGTTGATGGGGGGGTGGTCACTGAAGCTTTCTTT
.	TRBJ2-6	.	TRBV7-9	CASSLDYSGANVLTF	TGTGCCAGCAGCCTCGACTACTCTGGGGCCAACGTCCTGACTTTC
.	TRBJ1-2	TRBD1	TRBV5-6	CASSTGVDYGYTF	TGTGCCAGCAGCACAGGGGTTGACTATGGCTACACCTTC
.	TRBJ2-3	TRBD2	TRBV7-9	CASSRLGLAGDTDTQYF	TGTGCCAGCAGCCGCCTTGGACTAGCGGGGGACACAGATACGCAGTATTTT
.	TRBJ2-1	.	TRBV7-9	CASSWTFRSYNEQFF	TGTGCCAGCAGCTGGACCTTCCGCTCCTACAATGAGCAGTTCTTC
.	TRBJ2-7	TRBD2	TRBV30	CAWSVRGRDEQYF	TGTGCCTGGAGTGTACGGGGGAGGGACGAGCAGTACTTC
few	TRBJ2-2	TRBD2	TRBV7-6	CASSLSSGSLTGELFF	TGTGCCAGCAGCCTATCTAGCGGGAGTCTCACCGGGGAGCTGTTTTTT
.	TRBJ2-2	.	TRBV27	CASSPSRGLAENTGELFF	TGTGCCAGCAGCCCTAGCCGGGGTCTAGCTGAAAACACCGGGGAGCTGTTTTTT
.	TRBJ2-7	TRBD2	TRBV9	CASSVVGGRAEEQYF	TGTGCCAGCAGCGTAGTTGGCGGGAGGGCCGAAGAGCAGTACTTC
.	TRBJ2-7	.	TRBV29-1	CSVYRDYEQYF	TGCAGCGTGTACAGGGACTACGAGCAGTACTTC
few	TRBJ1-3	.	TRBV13	CASSFGGNTIYF	TGTGCCAGCAGCTTCGGGGGAAACACCATATATTTT
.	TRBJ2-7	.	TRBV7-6	CASRNRAGSYEQYF	TGTGCCAGCAGAAACCGGGCAGGGTCCTACGAGCAGTACTTC
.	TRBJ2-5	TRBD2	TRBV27	CASSLYLAGGPETQYF	TGTGCCAGCAGTTTATATCTAGCGGGAGGGCCCGAGACCCAGTACTTC
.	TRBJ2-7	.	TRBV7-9	CASSSTTDTKRSYEQYF	TGTGCCAGCAGCTCGACGACGGACACAAAAAGGTCCTACGAGCAGTACTTC